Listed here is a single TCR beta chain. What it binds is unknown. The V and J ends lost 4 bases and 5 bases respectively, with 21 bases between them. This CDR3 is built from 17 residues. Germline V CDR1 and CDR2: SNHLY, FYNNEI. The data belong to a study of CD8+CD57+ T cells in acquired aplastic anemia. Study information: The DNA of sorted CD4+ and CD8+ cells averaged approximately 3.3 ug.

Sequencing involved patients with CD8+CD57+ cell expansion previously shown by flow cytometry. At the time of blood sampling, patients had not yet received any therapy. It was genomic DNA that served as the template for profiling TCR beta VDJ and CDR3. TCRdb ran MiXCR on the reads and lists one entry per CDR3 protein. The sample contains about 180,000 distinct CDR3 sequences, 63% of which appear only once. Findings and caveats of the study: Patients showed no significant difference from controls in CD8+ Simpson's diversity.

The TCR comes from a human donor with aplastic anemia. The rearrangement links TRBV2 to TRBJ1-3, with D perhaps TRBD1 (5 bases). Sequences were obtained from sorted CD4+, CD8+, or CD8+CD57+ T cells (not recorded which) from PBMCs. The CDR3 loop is CASSGGRDSLKRNTIYF. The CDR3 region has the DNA TGTGCCAGCAGTGGGGGCCGAGACAGTCTCAAAAGAAACACCATATATTTT.